One TCR beta chain is described in this entry. Its binding antigen is unknown. Nothing much larger sits one base from this clone, and base qualities are not available. The source of the sample is a study of cytomegalovirus exposure and HLA in healthy donors (dated by TCRdb to the late 2010s). Context from the whole study: An earlier analysis of a few hundred of the donors reported 276 Gb of sequence data and 95 million to 140 million unique TCR beta sequences obtained from approximately 180 million T cells. All discovery cohort repertoires had been generated using a single sequencing platform. The study aimed to test whether cataloging public T cell receptors could reveal signatures of past pathogen exposure. An earlier analysis of 500 to 750 of the donors applied high-throughput TCR beta sequencing to assess whether each TCR beta V gene segment acted as functional or pseudogenic. Of the 398 genotyped donors, approximately 83% fell in the genetic ancestry cluster associated with self-reported Caucasian donors. The study profiled the T cell repertoires of some 610 subjects by immunosequencing and related them to cytomegalovirus serostatus. To study patterns of TCR occurrence, a later analysis re-analyzed previously published TCR beta repertoires from more than 550 donors and added high-resolution HLA genotyping. Typing coverage differed by locus: A, B, C, DRB1 and DQB1 were typed in about 620-630 donors, DQA1 in approximately 520, DPA1 in approximately 610, and DPB1 in roughly 470. Along with the roughly 710-subject first cohort, a separate validation cohort of over a hundred different subjects was used. To predict cytomegalovirus infection status, the study combined high-throughput TCR immunosequencing, statistical association of individual TCRs with disease status, and machine learning. HLA typing covered class I and class II loci at four-digit resolution. Alongside the repertoire data, information on donor age, sex, ethnicity and CMV serostatus was compiled. The later analysis used no new phenotypic data to find candidate immune exposures, relying instead on TCR beta sequences and their occurrence across donors. Five DR-DQ haplotypes were treated as single units for association and clustering because of strong linkage in the cohort. An early release that covered about 600 HLA-typed donors contained around 300 gigabases of sequencing data and roughly 84 million unique TCR sequences. A later genetic analysis took genome-wide SNP genotypes for about 55% of the 666 donors and used that subset as a discovery cohort. On average, about 240,000 unique TCR beta nucleotide sequences were sequenced per donor among roughly 430 genotyped donors of the cohort, with roughly 18% of those sequences being non-productive.

Based on the germline V gene, the CDR1 and CDR2 sequences are MGHRA and YSYEKL. The CDR3 spans 20 residues, from the cysteine through the phenylalanine. The read is trimmed to its CDR3 DNA, 60 bases read in frame from base 1. For this chain, trimming is 1 base at the V end and 8 bases at the J end, and the number of junction bases without a gene match is 18. The study at large found these results: The presence/absence analyses assumed that sequencing depth was roughly uniform across donors, and that assumption may not be true. Roughly 15 rarely observed V segments, including chromosome 9 orphons, were excluded from the earlier analysis of about 500 of the donors because counts were too low. Assigning TCR associations to individual alleles was difficult when HLA alleles, especially DR and DQ, strongly co-occurred. HLA typing was unavailable for some donors at each locus, so association tests used only the typed subset. A later analysis associated some 17,000 TCR beta sequences with specific HLA alleles at a false discovery rate of 0.05. In a later analysis, the rate of TCR association differed among HLA loci, with DRB1 alleles having the most associated TCRs and HLA-C alleles having the fewest. In a later analysis, HLA-associated TCR beta chains showed more clonal expansion and lower generation probabilities than non-associated chains that were equally common. Some IMGT-functional V segments, including TRBV6-2 and TRBV6-3, could not be told apart with the 87-base-pair reads, so those segments were excluded. An association between a missense DCLRE1C variant and V-gene and J-gene trimming of TCR beta chains was found in a later genetic analysis and replicated in an independent cohort. Broadly in line with IMGT annotations, most TCR beta V segments showed up in productive rearrangements about 87% or about 30% of the time in an earlier analysis of several hundred of the donors. Across donors, most TCR sequences were observed very rarely, whereas some public TCRs were present in many individuals. Immune exposure information for the cohort was limited to CMV serostatus. A group of highly shared sequence variants was considered likely to be a technical artifact of the sequencing pipeline. In this cohort, only TCR beta chains were sequenced, and detectable features were limited by the absence of alpha or paired-chain data. Compared with the approximately 720-donor mean, donors in an Asian-associated ancestry cluster had fewer N-insertions in productive TCRs, according to a later genetic analysis. A total of 150 to 200 TCR beta chains were listed by the study as associated with cytomegalovirus. Cytomegalovirus status was reported to be diagnosed by the classifier with high specificity and sensitivity in both the original and validation cohorts. A further reported finding was that TCR beta sequences accurately predicted the HLA-A and HLA-B alleles for most subjects in the first cohort. A later analysis found that most CMV-associated TCR beta chains appeared HLA-restricted, with HLA associations seemingly driven largely by CMV exposure. In vitro tests confirmed that a few of the cytomegalovirus-associated TCR beta chains recognize cytomegalovirus antigens. Linkage disequilibrium might explain the correlated functional status among segregating V segments, but an unknown experimental factor could not be excluded. The authors suggested that the approach could potentially be extended to other disease states and immunological phenotypes. Several of the top co-occurrence clusters appeared to be linked to parvovirus B19, influenza, CMV and Epstein-Barr virus, according to a later analysis.

The library was prepared using the immunoSEQ multiplex PCR assay. A mixture of 60 forward primers for TCR Vbeta segments and 13 reverse primers for TCR Jbeta segments was used in the multiplex PCR. The CDR3 region of rearranged TCR beta genes was amplified from genomic DNA by a multiplex PCR assay. Amplified TCR beta libraries were sequenced as 87-base-pair reads on the Illumina HiSeq System. On the study's bioinformatics: A later analysis counted 75 million to 100 million unique TCR beta chains across the 550 to 800 repertoires, and some 12 million of these chains were shared by at least two donors. To remove PCR and sequencing errors, raw reads were error-corrected and collapsed into unique sequences using a nearest-neighbor algorithm that merged closely related sequences. CDR3 sequences were aligned to IMGT reference sequences to assign V, D and J gene segments. For a sequence to be retained, a match of at least six nucleotides to both a V gene segment and a J gene segment was required. A rearrangement counted as productive if the CDR3 had no stop codons and remained in frame with V and J, and every other rearrangement counted as non-productive. CDR3 was defined according to IMGT convention as the region running from the second conserved V-encoded cysteine to the conserved J-encoded phenylalanine. In an earlier analysis of more than 550 of the donors, sequences lacking an unambiguous match to a single V gene segment were excluded. In an earlier analysis of approximately 500 of the donors, a V segment was called functional when productive rearrangements were above 56.7%, and segregating when the standard deviation between donors exceeded 5%. To diagnose cytomegalovirus status from the catalog of TCR beta chain sequences, a statistical classification framework was built. In a later analysis, V and J genes were assigned by comparing TCR nucleotide sequences against IMGT/GENE-DB human TR gene sequences. Using the TCRdist pipeline, a later analysis assigned CDR3 sequences along with most-parsimonious VDJ recombination scenarios. In a later analysis, every TCR beta chain was defined by the combination of its CDR3 amino acid sequence and its V-gene family, and reads without a unique V-gene family were dropped. In a later analysis, 500 to 650 highly shared, low-generation-probability nucleotide sequences were removed to address suspected cross-contamination and a sequencing artifact. For each public chain, a later analysis derived a clonal expansion index from normalized ranks of inferred template counts within each repertoire. In a later analysis, generation probabilities were computed using a VDJ recombination model fitted to out-of-frame rearrangements, and the results were checked against IGoR. Hypergeometric tests were used in a later analysis to score TCR-TCR, TCR-HLA and TCR-CMV co-occurrence, with a repertoire-size bias correction applied to the TCR pairs. In a later analysis, false discovery rates were estimated by permuting HLA or CMV assignments 20 times. In a later analysis, co-occurring TCRs were grouped with DBSCAN, and TCRdist sequence similarity was added when clustering was performed within HLA-allele-positive subsets. For co-occurrence clustering, repertoires with fewer than 30,000 or more than 120,000 public chains were excluded, along with five repertoires with anomalous nucleotide sharing. The immuneACCESS repertoire file appears here via TCRdb, limited to in-frame rearrangements. These files lack a portion of the clones; in checked studies, under half of the deficit traces to unresolved V genes, and the cause of the others is not known. V and J calls and clone size are those listed in that table; D and trimming were worked out from the DNA. For this sample there are about 190,000 clones; around 79% appear just once. Of the sample, 1.5% to 2% falls within the top ten clones.

The cohort was made up of under 800 healthy bone marrow donors. All cohort members were sampled while nominally healthy, although unrecorded immune exposures were likely present. The donor was CMV seronegative and was included in the group of a few hundred seronegative cohort members. Each donor provided a peripheral blood sample, and peripheral blood mononuclear cells were used for TCR beta sequencing. The Qiagen DNeasy Blood Extraction Kit was used to extract genomic DNA from the blood cell samples. The sequence links TRBV4-1 to TRBJ2-1, with 12 middle bases fitting TRBD2. This TCR came from a woman under 30 in good health and CMV-seronegative. The source material was PBMCs. The CDR3 region reads CASSQVGMRVSSGGEDEQFF. The nucleotide sequence reads as follows: TGCGCCAGCAGCCAAGTAGGGATGAGAGTCTCTAGCGGGGGGGAGGATGAGCAGTTCTTC.